Given below is one TCR beta chain in context. Its antigen is not known. The data were obtained in a study of blood T cells in healthy people across ages. General study results and limits: Estimated diversity across one million T cells was deemed an underestimate. Donors of long life had a larger count of naive CD4+ cells and greater diversity than aged donors. Roughly linearly, TCR beta diversity per million T cells fell as age increased.

It was with a sample-barcoded 5' primer and a J-beta primer mix that a second PCR of about 6 to 12 cycles was run. TCRdb recomputed calls from the 5' RACE reads with MiXCR, one row per CDR3 protein. The sample carries 1.4 million or so distinct CDR3 sequences, 35% to 45% recorded once. CDR3 length equals 15 residues. Trimming shortened V by 1 base and J by 4 bases, and 17 bases separated the two germline ends. Germline V gene data show CDR1 as DFQATT and CDR2 as SNEGSKA (reference sequence). Sequencing was done on a sample of blood. The rearrangement links TRBV20-1 to TRBJ2-7, with a possible D match to TRBD1 (7 bases). This TCR derives from a woman aged 18-30 years in good health. The CDR3: CSARAMGRGRYEQYF. CDR3 DNA sequence: TGCAGTGCTAGAGCAATGGGCAGGGGGAGGTACGAGCAGTACTTC.